This TCR beta chain was obtained from a study of T cell clonality in common variable immunodeficiency. Study outcomes and limitations: CVID subjects had higher TCRbeta clonality than healthy controls, most marked in about a third. Reportedly, TCR beta sequences from common variable immunodeficiency showed fewer deletions and N-nucleotide insertions. Repertoire-complication correlations in CVID were limited by patient heterogeneity.

Equal genomic DNA amounts from CVID and control samples were sequenced. TCRdb's copy holds only in-frame clones and misses some; the assay was immunoSEQ multiplex PCR. The sample gives about 32,000 clones, none seen only once, and the top ten clones hold roughly 5.4%. Trimming cost V 11 bases and J 5 bases, with 21 bases left between them. This CDR3 contains 14 residues. Germline V gene lookup returns CDR1 SNHLY and CDR2 FYNNEI. This clone was recorded a few times. Its antigen is unknown. The CDR3 goes on 3 residues after the read ends, and that part is filled in from the germline J gene. Material: peripheral blood mononuclear cells. The TCR comes from a human donor with common variable immunodeficiency. The chain links TRBV2 to TRBJ2-5, with a weak D call TRBD2 (6 bases). The part of the CDR3 DNA that was read is TGTGCCGGAAACGCGGGACTCCTATCGGAGACC. Protein product: CAGNAGLLSET. The CDR3 in its entirety is CAGNAGLLSETQYF.